This entry is about one T cell receptor (beta chain). By sample share, this clonotype is medium-sized (0.01 to 0.1%). Its antigen specificity is not known. Qualities for individual bases were not recorded, and no much larger clone is one base off. As encoded in the germline V gene, CDR1 is LGHNA while CDR2 is YNFKEQ. V is reduced by 0 bases and J by 1 base, leaving a spacing of 9 bases between them. The CDR3 covers 16 residues, taking in both the cysteine and the phenylalanine. The sequence is cut down to CDR3 DNA, 48 bases in frame from base 1. Sequencing relied on an Illumina Genome Analyzer IIx. The public reads were run again by TCRdb, first through fastp at Q25 and then through MiXCR, and only productive beta chains were kept. Rows with one shared CDR3 protein collapse into an entry with the most common genes and DNA. The sample includes 6,500 to 9,000 distinct CDR3 sequences, with more than 25% observed a single time. The ten largest account for 20% to 25% of the sample.

This sample is drawn from a study (dated by TCRdb to the early 2010s). The sample comprised blood. The V gene is TRBV4-2 and the J gene is TRBJ2-2; a confident D gene designation cannot be given. The clonotype was recovered from a human donor. The CDR3 in this case is CASSQDSGKNTGELFF. The nucleotides read TGTGCCAGCAGCCAAGACTCTGGGAAGAACACCGGGGAGCTGTTTTTT.